This T cell receptor beta chain emerged from a study of shared clonotypes between healthy human individuals. Each subset's genomic DNA was shared equally among a number of immunoSEQ plates. Here immunoSEQ multiplex PCR was the method, and the copy in TCRdb shows in-frame clones only, minus some. The table records over 400,000 clones, about 85% of them present only once. Study observations and caveats: Genetic and exposure-history diversity was limited by the few donors.

Concerning this clone itself: The antigen remains undetermined.

Germline V CDR1 and CDR2: GTSNPN, SVGIG (reference sequence). V gave up 4 bases and J gave up 8 bases; unmatched junction bases: 2. The CDR3 has 13 amino acids. V and J are TRBV30 and TRBJ1-6; 10 bases line up with TRBD1. The sequence was obtained from a woman aged 35 to 49 in good health. Some clones in this sample may be carry-over from other donors' samples. The sequencing sample was made of PBMCs. The CDR3 protein is CAWKGTGDSPLHF. CDR3 bases: TGTGCCTGGAAGGGGACAGGGGATTCACCCCTCCACTTT.